The 20 T cell receptor beta chains given below trace back to one sample, sequenced in a study of Graves' ophthalmopathy and Graves' hyperthyroidism. Amplification targeted the TCR beta CDR3 regions, with RNA transcripts as the source material. Amplification began with first-round RT-PCR using HTBI primers, then second-round multiplex PCR was performed. TCRdb fed the multiplex PCR reads into MiXCR, producing one record per CDR3 protein. The data hold 450,000 or so distinct CDR3 sequences, with approximately 15% observed a single time. Source material: blood. These receptors were obtained from a woman aged 25 to 45 with Graves' ophthalmopathy.

V and J are TRBV20-1 and TRBJ1-1; a weak D match, TRBD1 (5 bases). Germline V gives CDR1 DFQATT, CDR2 SNEGSKA (reference sequence). The CDR3 is 13 residues long. V was cut by 0 bases and J by 6 bases, with 11 bases left in between. The CDR3 region is CSARDPRGAEAFF. In DNA, the CDR3 is TGCAGTGCTAGAGATCCACGGGGCGCTGAAGCTTTCTTT.

V gene TRBV4-1 combines with J gene TRBJ2-2; the D gene is possibly TRBD1 (5 bases). Per germline, CDR1 MGHRA and CDR2 YSYEKL. V shed 1 base and J shed 3 bases, with 6 bases lying between them. The CDR3 is made up of 14 amino acids. The CDR3 spells CASSQARDTGELFF. DNA of the CDR3: TGCGCCAGCAGCCAAGCCAGGGACACCGGGGAGCTGTTTTTT.

This clonotype was recorded many times. V is TRBV4-1 and J is TRBJ1-6; TRBD1 aligns across 10 bases. Germline assignment: CDR1 MGHRA and CDR2 YSYEKL. The length of the CDR3 is 14 residues. The trim removed 3 bases at V and 9 bases at J, leaving 2 bases unmatched. The CDR3 protein is CASSQGQGSSPLHF. The CDR3, as DNA: TGCGCCAGCAGCCAGGGACAGGGGTCTTCACCCCTCCACTTT.

This clonotype was observed many times. The chain joins TRBV28 to TRBJ1-5, with unresolved D. The V and J ends lost 2 bases and 5 bases respectively, with 7 bases between them. The CDR3 spans 13 residues. Germline-derived CDR1 and CDR2 are MDHEN and SYDVKM. CDR3 coding DNA: TGTGCCAGCAGTTTAGAGAACGATCAGCCCCAGCATTTT. This gives the protein CASSLENDQPQHF.

This clonotype was recorded a few times. This sequence joins TRBV25-1 and TRBJ2-2; tentatively, D is TRBD1 (6 bases). The CDR3 covers 18 residues. Trimming stripped 2 bases from V and 3 bases from J, with 19 bases between. Germline-derived CDR1 and CDR2 are MGHDK and SYGVNS. CDR3 nucleotides: TGTGCCAGCAGTGAACCCTACAACAGGGATATGCACACCGGGGAGCTGTTTTTT. This codes for CASSEPYNRDMHTGELFF.

The CDR3 DNA is TGTGCCAGCAGCGTTGCGGGGGCCCGGCAAGAGACCCAGTACTTC. This codes for CASSVAGARQETQYF. This chain uses TRBV9 with TRBJ2-5; D might be TRBD2 (7 bases). V was cut by 2 bases and J by 2 bases, with 13 bases left in between. Germline lookup yields CDR1 SGDLS and CDR2 YYNGEE. The CDR3 totals 15 residues.

Here the CDR3 DNA reads TGTGCCACCAGTGACTCTCCTCCCGGGGGACCCTACGAGCAGTACTTC. Translated, it gives CATSDSPPGGPYEQYF. This chain connects TRBV24-1 to TRBJ2-7, with TRBD2 as a possible D gene (6 bases). The CDR3 is 16 amino acids. From germline, CDR1 is KGHDR and CDR2 SFDVKD. The V end was cut by 4 bases, the J end by 2 bases, with 17 bases between.

This clonotype came up many times. V usage is TRBV24-1 and J usage is TRBJ2-5; no reliable D call. Trimming stripped 5 bases from V and 0 bases from J, with 6 bases between. The CDR3 has 13 amino acids. The germline CDR1 and CDR2 sequences are KGHDR and SFDVKD. The CDR3 coding sequence is TGTGCCACCAGTGGGGCGTACCAAGAGACCCAGTACTTC. Encoded protein: CATSGAYQETQYF.

The table lists this clonotype with many counts. The V and J genes are TRBV6-2 or TRBV6-3 and TRBJ1-2; 8 bases are a match to TRBD1. The CDR3 is 20 amino acids. CDR1 is MNHEY and CDR2 is SVGEGT in the germline V gene. V shed 0 bases and J 4 bases; nucleotides not matched to a gene: 19. The CDR3 DNA follows: TGTGCCAGCAGTTACTCCGGACAGGGCGTTGAAGCCTCCGGGGGCTATGGCTACACCTTC. Its protein product is CASSYSGQGVEASGGYGYTF.

This clonotype was counted a few times. This chain joins TRBV11-1 and TRBJ1-5; D remains ambiguous. This CDR3 is built from 16 residues. Per the germline V gene, CDR1 is SGHAT and CDR2 is FQDESV (reference sequence). Trimming pared 3 bases from V and 1 base from J, leaving 13 bases between. CDR3 residues: CASSLDGRGSNQPQHF. DNA for the CDR3: TGTGCCAGCAGCTTGGACGGTCGGGGAAGCAATCAGCCCCAGCATTTT. Full variable domain (rest looked up from reference TRBV11-1 and TRBJ1-5): EAEVAQSPRYKITEKSQAVAFWCDPISGHATLYWYRQILGQGPELLVQFQDESVVDDSQLPKDRFSAERLKGVDSTLKIQPAELGDSAMYLCASSLDGRGSNQPQHFGDGTRLSIL.

J is TRBJ2-5 and V is TRBV7-3, with 8 bases matching TRBD1. This CDR3 is built from 16 residues. V gave up 5 bases and J gave up 10 bases; unmatched junction bases: 18. Germline-derived CDR1 and CDR2 are SGHTA and FQGTGA. The CDR3 loop is CASSLGQAAGPERQYF. In DNA, the CDR3 is TGTGCCAGCAGCCTGGGACAGGCAGCTGGACCGGAGCGCCAGTACTTC.

V is TRBV7-9 and J is TRBJ1-3; D gene ambiguous. The CDR3 has 14 amino acids. CDR1 and CDR2 from the germline V gene are SEHNR and FQNEAQ (reference sequence). Trimming took 5 bases from V and 1 from J, leaving 9 bases between them. The CDR3 DNA reads TGTGCCAGCAGCATCATGGCTTCTGGAAACACCATATATTTT. This sequence encodes CASSIMASGNTIYF.

There are many counts of this clonotype. The V gene is TRBV2, the J gene TRBJ1-1; 8 bases fit TRBD1. The CDR3 length is 14 residues. The V gene's germline CDR1 is SNHLY and CDR2 FYNNEI. V shed 6 bases, J shed 6 bases, and the junction held 9 bases outside the gene matches. CDR3 protein: CASRRHRGTPEAFF. As DNA, the CDR3 is TGTGCCAGCAGGAGGCACAGGGGGACCCCTGAAGCTTTCTTT.

This clonotype appeared many times. This CDR3 reads CASSYLSGSGQPQHF. The CDR3 bases are TGTGCCAGCAGTTACCTCAGTGGTTCTGGCCAGCCCCAGCATTTT. The rearrangement uses TRBV28 and TRBJ1-5; no clear D gene. The CDR3 covers 15 residues. Looked up from germline, CDR1 is MDHEN and CDR2 is SYDVKM. The V gene lost 4 bases and the J gene lost 7 bases, with 17 bases spanning the gap.

This clonotype was seen at least ten times. The chain uses TRBV7-8 and TRBJ1-1; 7 bases are a match to TRBD1. Germline CDR1 reads SGHVS; CDR2 reads FQNEAQ. V lost 4 bases, J lost 5 bases, and 13 bases stayed unmatched. The CDR3 sequence is 16 residues long. CDR3 in amino acids: CASSSSNRGGGTEAFF. The CDR3 bases are TGTGCCAGCAGCTCCTCGAACAGGGGTGGGGGAACTGAAGCTTTCTTT.

This clonotype was seen many times. The chain uses TRBV5-1 and TRBJ2-5, with D perhaps matching TRBD1 or TRBD2 (5 bases each). Germline V gene sequence: CDR1 SGHRS, CDR2 YFSETQ. The CDR3 has 15 residues. Between the trimmed V and J ends, which lost 2 bases and 5 bases, there was a span of 16 bases. As DNA, the CDR3 is TGCGCCAGCAGCTTTAGCTCAGGGACGTTTGAGACCCAGTACTTC. This translates into CASSFSSGTFETQYF. Together with reference TRBV5-1 and TRBJ2-5, the CDR3 gives the full variable domain: KAGVTQTPRYLIKTRGQQVTLSCSPISGHRSVSWYQQTPGQGLQFLFEYFSETQRNKGNFPGRFSGRQFSNSRSEMNVSTLELGDSALYLCASSFSSGTFETQYFGPGTRLLVL.

This clonotype was seen repeatedly, ten times or more. The chain uses TRBV28 and TRBJ2-7; a weak D match, TRBD2 (6 bases). V was cut by 6 bases and J by 5 bases, with 17 bases left in between. The CDR3 sequence is 14 residues long. Germline CDR1 reads MDHEN; CDR2 reads SYDVKM. CDR3 protein: CASSKLGGRNEQYF. CDR3 sequence (DNA): TGTGCCAGCAGCAAACTGGGGGGAAGGAACGAGCAGTACTTC.

This clonotype was counted many times. This chain connects TRBV6-1 to TRBJ1-5; D gene uncertain. Looked up from germline, CDR1 is MNHNS and CDR2 is SASEGT. V was shortened by 7 bases and J by 2 bases, with 12 bases between the two germline ends. This CDR3 is built from 14 residues. CDR3 bases: TGTGCCAGCACCCATCCCCTGGGCAATCAGCCCCAGCATTTT. As protein: CASTHPLGNQPQHF.

This clonotype was counted ten times or more. The V and J genes are TRBV6-1 and TRBJ2-5; D gene ambiguous. Germline assignment: CDR1 MNHNS and CDR2 SASEGT. The CDR3 runs 13 residues. Trimming took 7 bases from V and 5 from J, leaving 14 bases between them. CDR3 region: CASNIRPSETQYF. CDR3 DNA sequence: TGTGCCAGCAATATTAGACCTTCGGAGACCCAGTACTTC.

The J gene is TRBJ2-4, the V gene TRBV12-3 or TRBV12-4, with 8 bases identical to TRBD1. The CDR3 extends over 15 amino acids. Trimming cost V 6 bases and J 0 bases; bases outside gene matches: 4. The CDR3 region is CASSWTGKAKNIQYF. The DNA for the CDR3 is TGTGCCAGCAGCTGGACAGGGAAAGCCAAAAACATTCAGTACTTC.